This paragraph covers one T cell receptor beta chain sequence. The sample originates from a study of T-cell reconstitution after alpha-beta-depleted transplantation in children. The J segment lost 7 bases and the V segment lost 5 bases, leaving 8 bases of the junction unmatched. Germline CDR1 is KGHSH and CDR2 is LQKENI. The CDR3 is made up of 15 amino acids. TCRbeta library preparation incorporated unique molecular identifiers. MiXCR was run by TCRdb on the PCR reads, yielding one entry per CDR3 protein. The repertoire includes around 410,000 distinct CDR3 sequences, approximately 10% of them detected once, and about 5% sits in the top ten.

The V gene is TRBV18, the J gene TRBJ2-1; 10 nucleotides match TRBD2. The sample consisted of PBMCs from the stem cell graft donor, taken from the stem cell graft. This TCR came from a human donor who donated a stem cell graft to a child with acute myeloid leukemia. The chain's CDR3 is CASSFTSGVGNEQFF. CDR3 sequence (DNA): TGTGCCAGCTCATTCACTAGCGGGGTTGGGAATGAGCAGTTCTTC.